This T cell receptor beta chain is drawn from a study of blood T cell repertoires in COVID-19. Study-wide context: There were acute and convalescent COVID-19 samples, and they came from the United States, Italy and Spain.

Original processing notes: Amplification from reference gene primers served as the basis for estimated nucleated cell counts. Repertoires were generated with immunoSEQ multiplex PCR, while TCRdb's copy carries only in-frame clones and drops some. V and J calls and clone size are given by that table; D and trimming were obtained from the DNA. The sample includes about 260,000 clones, approximately 86% of them seen just once. This CDR3 contains 12 residues. This clone is a singleton in its sample. Specimen: peripheral blood. The chain uses TRBV21-1 and TRBJ2-7; TRBD2 was called by the table and not checked on the DNA. TRBV21-1 is tagged as a pseudogene. This TCR was sampled from a woman aged 55-70 years with COVID-19, enrolled during active disease. CDR3 sequence (DNA): TGTGCCAGCAGCACGCGGAGATACGAGCAGTACTTC. This codes for CASSTRRYEQYF.